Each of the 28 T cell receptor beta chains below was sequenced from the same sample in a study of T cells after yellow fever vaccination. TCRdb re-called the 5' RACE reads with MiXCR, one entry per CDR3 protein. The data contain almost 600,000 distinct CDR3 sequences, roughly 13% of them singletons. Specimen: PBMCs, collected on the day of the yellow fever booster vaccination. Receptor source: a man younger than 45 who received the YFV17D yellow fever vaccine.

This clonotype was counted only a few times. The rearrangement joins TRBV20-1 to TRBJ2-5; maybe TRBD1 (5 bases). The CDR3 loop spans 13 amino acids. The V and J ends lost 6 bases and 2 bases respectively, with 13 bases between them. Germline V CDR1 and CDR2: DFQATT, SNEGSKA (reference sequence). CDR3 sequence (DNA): TGCAGTGCGGGCCACAGGTTACAAGAGACCCAGTACTTC. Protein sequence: CSAGHRLQETQYF.

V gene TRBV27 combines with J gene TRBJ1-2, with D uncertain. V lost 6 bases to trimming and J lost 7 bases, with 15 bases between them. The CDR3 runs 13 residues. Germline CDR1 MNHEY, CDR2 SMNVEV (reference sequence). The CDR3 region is CASRGDAEFGYTF. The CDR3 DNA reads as TGTGCCAGCAGAGGTGATGCGGAGTTTGGCTACACCTTC.

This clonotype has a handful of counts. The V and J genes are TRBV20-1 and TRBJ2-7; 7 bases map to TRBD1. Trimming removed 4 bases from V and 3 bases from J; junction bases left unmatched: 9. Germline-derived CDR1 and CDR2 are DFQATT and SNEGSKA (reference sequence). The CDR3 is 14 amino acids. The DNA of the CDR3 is TGCAGTGCTATTGACCGGGACAGCCTCTACGAGCAGTACTTC. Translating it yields CSAIDRDSLYEQYF.

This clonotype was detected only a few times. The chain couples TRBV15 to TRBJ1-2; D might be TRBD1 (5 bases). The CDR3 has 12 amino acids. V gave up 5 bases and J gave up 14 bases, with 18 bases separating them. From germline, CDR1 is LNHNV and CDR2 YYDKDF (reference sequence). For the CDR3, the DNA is TGTGCCACCAGCGAGCCCAAGGGGCGAGGAACCTTC. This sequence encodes CATSEPKGRGTF.

CDR3 nucleotide sequence: TGTGCCAGCAGCTTGGAGTGGGAGTTAGTGGAGCTGTTTTTT. Translating it yields CASSLEWELVELFF. V usage is TRBV5-5 and J usage is TRBJ2-2, with D perhaps matching TRBD2 (5 bases). Per the germline V gene, CDR1 is SGHKS and CDR2 is YYEKEE (reference sequence). The CDR3 has 14 residues. V lost 0 bases to trimming and J lost 10 bases, with 13 bases between them.

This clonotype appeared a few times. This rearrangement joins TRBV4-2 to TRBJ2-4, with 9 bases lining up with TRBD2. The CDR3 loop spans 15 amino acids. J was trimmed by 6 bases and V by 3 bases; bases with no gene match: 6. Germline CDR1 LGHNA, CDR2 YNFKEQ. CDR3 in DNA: TGTGCCAGCAGCCAGGGAGCGGGAGGTTTAAACATTCAGTACTTC. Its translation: CASSQGAGGLNIQYF.

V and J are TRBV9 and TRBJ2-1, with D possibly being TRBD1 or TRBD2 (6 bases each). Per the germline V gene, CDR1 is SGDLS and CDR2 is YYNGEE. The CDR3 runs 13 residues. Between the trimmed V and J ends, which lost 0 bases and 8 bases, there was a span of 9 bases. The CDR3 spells CASSVVGGHEQFF. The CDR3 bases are TGTGCCAGCAGCGTAGTGGGGGGCCATGAGCAGTTCTTC.

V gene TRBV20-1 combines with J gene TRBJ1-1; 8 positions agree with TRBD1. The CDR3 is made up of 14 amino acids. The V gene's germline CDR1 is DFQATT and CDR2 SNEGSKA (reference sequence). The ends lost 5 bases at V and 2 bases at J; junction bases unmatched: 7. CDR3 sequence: CSAPQGAANTEAFF. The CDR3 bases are TGCAGTGCTCCCCAGGGGGCCGCAAACACTGAAGCTTTCTTT.

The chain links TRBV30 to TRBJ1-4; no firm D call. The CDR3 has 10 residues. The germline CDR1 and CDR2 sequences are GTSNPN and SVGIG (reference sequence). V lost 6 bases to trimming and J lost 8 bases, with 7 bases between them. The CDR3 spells CACLGEKLFF. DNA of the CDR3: TGTGCCTGCCTAGGGGAAAAACTGTTTTTT.

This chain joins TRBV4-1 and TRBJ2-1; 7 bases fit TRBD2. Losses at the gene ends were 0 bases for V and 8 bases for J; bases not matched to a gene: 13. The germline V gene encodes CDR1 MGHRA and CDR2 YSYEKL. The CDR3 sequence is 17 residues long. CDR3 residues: CASSQDRSAGGRHEQFF. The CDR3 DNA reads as TGCGCCAGCAGCCAAGATAGATCGGCCGGCGGGAGACATGAGCAGTTCTTC.

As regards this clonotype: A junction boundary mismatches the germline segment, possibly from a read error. This CDR3 is CDSSLGHSNTGELFF. The CDR3 DNA follows: TGCGACAGCAGCTTGGGCCACTCGAACACCGGGGAGCTGTTTTTT. This chain joins TRBV5-1 and TRBJ2-2; no clear D gene. CDR1 and CDR2 (germline): SGHRS, YFSETQ. The CDR3 consists of 15 residues.

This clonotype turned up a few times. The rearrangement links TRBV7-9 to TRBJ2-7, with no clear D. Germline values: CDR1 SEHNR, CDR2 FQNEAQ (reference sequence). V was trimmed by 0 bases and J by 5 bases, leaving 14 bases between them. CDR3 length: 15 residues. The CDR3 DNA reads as TGTGCCAGCAGCTTAGCGGGATCGTTCCTCCACGAGCAGTACTTC. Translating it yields CASSLAGSFLHEQYF.

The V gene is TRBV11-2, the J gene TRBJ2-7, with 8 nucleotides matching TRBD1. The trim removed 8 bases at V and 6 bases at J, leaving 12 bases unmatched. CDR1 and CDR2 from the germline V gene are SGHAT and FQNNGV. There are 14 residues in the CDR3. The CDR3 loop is CASGLGQGAFEQYF. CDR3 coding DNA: TGTGCCAGCGGCCTCGGGCAGGGGGCCTTCGAGCAGTACTTC.

CDR3 sequence: CASSKAAQRDPDLIYEQYF. As DNA, the CDR3 is TGTGCCAGCAGCAAAGCGGCCCAGCGGGACCCAGACCTCATCTACGAGCAGTACTTC. This chain joins TRBV21-1 and TRBJ2-7; the D call in the table, TRBD2, was not verified against the DNA. TRBV21-1 corresponds to a pseudogene. The CDR3 consists of 19 residues.

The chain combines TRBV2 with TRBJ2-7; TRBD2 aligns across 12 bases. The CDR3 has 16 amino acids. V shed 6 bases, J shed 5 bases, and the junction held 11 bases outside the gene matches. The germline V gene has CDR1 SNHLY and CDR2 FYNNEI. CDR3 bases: TGTGCCAGCAGCTCCGGGACTAGCGGGCCTTCTGACGAGCAGTACTTC. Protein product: CASSSGTSGPSDEQYF.

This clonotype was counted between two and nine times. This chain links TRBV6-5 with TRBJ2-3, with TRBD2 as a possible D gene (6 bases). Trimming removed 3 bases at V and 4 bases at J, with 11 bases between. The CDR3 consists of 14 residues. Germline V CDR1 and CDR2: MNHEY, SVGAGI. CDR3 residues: CASSYGGLADTQYF. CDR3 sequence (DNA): TGTGCCAGCAGTTATGGAGGGTTGGCAGATACGCAGTATTTT.

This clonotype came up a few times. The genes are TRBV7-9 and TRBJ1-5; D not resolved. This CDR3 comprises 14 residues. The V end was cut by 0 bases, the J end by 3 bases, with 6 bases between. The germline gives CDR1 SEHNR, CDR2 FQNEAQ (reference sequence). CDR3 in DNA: TGTGCCAGCAGCTTAGCCCTCCCCAATCAGCCCCAGCATTTT. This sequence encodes CASSLALPNQPQHF.

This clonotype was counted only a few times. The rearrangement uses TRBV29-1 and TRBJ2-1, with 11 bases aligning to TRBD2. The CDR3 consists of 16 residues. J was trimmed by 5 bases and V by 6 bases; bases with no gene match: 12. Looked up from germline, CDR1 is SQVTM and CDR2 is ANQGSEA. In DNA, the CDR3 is TGCAGCGTCCTAAAGGCTAGCGGGAGGAAACACAATGAGCAGTTCTTC. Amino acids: CSVLKASGRKHNEQFF.

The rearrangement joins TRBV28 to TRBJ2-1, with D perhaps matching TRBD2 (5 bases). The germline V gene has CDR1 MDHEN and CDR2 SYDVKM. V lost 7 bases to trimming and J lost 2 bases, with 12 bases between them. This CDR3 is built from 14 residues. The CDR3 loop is CASTRVGTYNEQFF. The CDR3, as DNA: TGTGCCAGCACCCGGGTCGGGACCTACAATGAGCAGTTCTTC.

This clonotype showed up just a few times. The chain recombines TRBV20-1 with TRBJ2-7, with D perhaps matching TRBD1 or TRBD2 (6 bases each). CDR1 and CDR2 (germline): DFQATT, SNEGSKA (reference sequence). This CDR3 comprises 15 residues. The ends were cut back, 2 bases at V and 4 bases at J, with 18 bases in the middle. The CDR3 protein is CSARLGASETYEQYF. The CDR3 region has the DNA TGCAGTGCTAGATTGGGGGCTAGCGAAACGTACGAGCAGTACTTC.

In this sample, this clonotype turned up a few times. CDR3 residues: CASSNSGYYQETQYF. For the CDR3, the DNA is TGTGCCAGCAGTAATAGTGGATACTACCAAGAGACCCAGTACTTC. This chain joins TRBV6-1 and TRBJ2-5; D unresolved. CDR1 and CDR2 from the germline V gene are MNHNS and SASEGT. The CDR3 contains 15 residues. V lost 5 bases and J lost 0, with 13 bases in between.

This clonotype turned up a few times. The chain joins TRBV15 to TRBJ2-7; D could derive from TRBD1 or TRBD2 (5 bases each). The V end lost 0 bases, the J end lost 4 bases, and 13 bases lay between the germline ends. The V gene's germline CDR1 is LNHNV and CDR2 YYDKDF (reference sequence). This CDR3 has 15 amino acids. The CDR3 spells CATSRERGVRYEQYF. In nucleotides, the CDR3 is TGTGCCACCAGCAGAGAGAGAGGGGTGAGGTACGAGCAGTACTTC.

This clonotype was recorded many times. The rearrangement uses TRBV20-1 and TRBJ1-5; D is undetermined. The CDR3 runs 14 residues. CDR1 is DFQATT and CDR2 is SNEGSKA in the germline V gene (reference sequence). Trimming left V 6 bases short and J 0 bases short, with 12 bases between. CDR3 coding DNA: TGCAGTGCCTCTCCAGCCCATAGCAATCAGCCCCAGCATTTT. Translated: CSASPAHSNQPQHF.

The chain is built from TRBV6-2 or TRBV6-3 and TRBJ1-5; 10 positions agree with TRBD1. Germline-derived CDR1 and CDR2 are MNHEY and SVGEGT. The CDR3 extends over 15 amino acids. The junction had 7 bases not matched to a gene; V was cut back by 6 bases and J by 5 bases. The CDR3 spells CASSYRDRGHQPQHF. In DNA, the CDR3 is TGTGCCAGCAGCTACCGGGACAGGGGCCATCAGCCCCAGCATTTT.

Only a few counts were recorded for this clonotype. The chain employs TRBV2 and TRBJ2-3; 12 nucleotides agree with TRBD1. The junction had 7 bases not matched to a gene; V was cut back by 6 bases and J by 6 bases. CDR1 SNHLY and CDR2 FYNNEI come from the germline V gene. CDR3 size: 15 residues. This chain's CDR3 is CASRDGTGGRDTQYF. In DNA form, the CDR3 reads TGTGCCAGCAGAGACGGGACAGGGGGCCGGGATACGCAGTATTTT.

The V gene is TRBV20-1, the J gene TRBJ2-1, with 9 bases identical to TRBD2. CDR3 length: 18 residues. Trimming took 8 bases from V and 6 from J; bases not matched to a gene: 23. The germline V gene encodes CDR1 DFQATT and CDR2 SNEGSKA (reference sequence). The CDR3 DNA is TGCAGTTCCCGCCAAGGGGGGGTCGGGTGGCGGGAGGGCAATGAGCAGTTCTTC. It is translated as CSSRQGGVGWREGNEQFF.

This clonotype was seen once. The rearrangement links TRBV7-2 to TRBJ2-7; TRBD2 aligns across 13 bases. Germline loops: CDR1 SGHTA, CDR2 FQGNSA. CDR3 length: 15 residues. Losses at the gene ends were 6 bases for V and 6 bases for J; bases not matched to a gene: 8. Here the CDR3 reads CASRLTTSGRAEQYF. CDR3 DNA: TGTGCCAGCAGATTAACAACTAGCGGGAGGGCCGAGCAGTACTTC.

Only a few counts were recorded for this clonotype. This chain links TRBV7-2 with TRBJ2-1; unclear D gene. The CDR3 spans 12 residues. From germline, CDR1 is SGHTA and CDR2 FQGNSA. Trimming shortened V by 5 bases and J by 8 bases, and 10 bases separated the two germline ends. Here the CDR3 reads CASSKEYHEQFF. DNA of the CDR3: TGTGCCAGCAGCAAAGAGTACCATGAGCAGTTCTTC.